The rows below give T cell receptor beta chains drawn from one sample of a study of blood T cell repertoires in COVID-19. TCRdb's table, derived via immunoSEQ multiplex PCR, lists solely in-frame clones and lacks some. Altogether tens of thousands of clones are present, approximately 84% being singletons, with the ten largest covering 3.5%. The sequencing sample was made of peripheral blood. The receptors here all came from a man in his sixties with acute or convalescent COVID-19. Each CDR3 is given with its conserved first and last residue. A D gene is named only where the DNA matches it firmly. Only some rows state a clone size, as once, few, many or a class for expanded clones.

clone size: NA; D gene: NA; V gene: TRBV2; J gene: TRBJ2-5; CDR3 DNA: TGTGCCGCTGGTTGGCGGTCGGAGACCCAGTACTTC; CDR3 protein: CAAGWRSETQYF
clone size: NA; D gene: NA; V gene: TRBV27; J gene: TRBJ1-2; CDR3 DNA: TGTGCCAGCAAGGCAGGGTTGTACTATGGCTACACCTTC; CDR3 protein: CASKAGLYYGYTF
clone size: NA; D gene: NA; V gene: TRBV7-4; J gene: TRBJ1-1; CDR3 DNA: TGTGCCAGCAGCTGCACTATACACGAATCCTCGAACCGATACACTGAAGCTTTCTTT; CDR3 protein: CASSCTIHESSNRYTEAFF
clone size: NA; D gene: TRBD1; V gene: TRBV2; J gene: TRBJ1-2; CDR3 DNA: TGTGCCAGCAGTGACAAAGGCCTCAAGGGGGCCGCTGGCTACACCTTC; CDR3 protein: CASSDKGLKGAAGYTF
clone size: NA; D gene: NA; V gene: TRBV18; J gene: TRBJ1-3; CDR3 DNA: TGTGCCAGCTCACCAGGGACAAGGGGCTATGGAAACACCATATATTTT; CDR3 protein: CASSPGTRGYGNTIYF
clone size: NA; D gene: TRBD2; V gene: TRBV27; J gene: TRBJ2-7; CDR3 DNA: TGTGCCAGCAAGGAGACTAGCGGGGCAACCTACGAGCAGTACTTC; CDR3 protein: CASKETSGATYEQYF
clone size: NA; D gene: NA; V gene: TRBV13; J gene: TRBJ1-4; CDR3 DNA: TGTGCCAGCAGCTTAGGGGGCATTAATGAAAAACTGTTTTTT; CDR3 protein: CASSLGGINEKLFF
clone size: NA; D gene: TRBD1; V gene: TRBV11-1; J gene: TRBJ2-1; CDR3 DNA: TGTGCCAGCAGCTTAGCGAAATTCAGGGGGCGAGGGAGGAATGAGCAGTTCTTC; CDR3 protein: CASSLAKFRGRGRNEQFF
clone size: NA; D gene: NA; V gene: TRBV19; J gene: TRBJ1-5; CDR3 DNA: TGTGCCAGTAGTATAGGAGAGTCAAGCAATCAGCCCCAGCATTTT; CDR3 protein: CASSIGESSNQPQHF
clone size: NA; D gene: NA; V gene: TRBV2; J gene: TRBJ2-3; CDR3 DNA: TGTGCCAGCAGGGACTCAGCCACAGATACGCAGTATTTT; CDR3 protein: CASRDSATDTQYF
clone size: NA; D gene: TRBD1; V gene: TRBV30; J gene: TRBJ2-1; CDR3 DNA: TGTGCCTGGAACCCTAGGGGGACAGGGACCCCATATGAGCAGTTCTTC; CDR3 protein: CAWNPRGTGTPYEQFF
clone size: NA; D gene: TRBD1; V gene: TRBV7-9; J gene: TRBJ2-3; CDR3 DNA: TGTGCCAGCAGCTTACAGGGGGCTGCAGATACGCAGTATTTT; CDR3 protein: CASSLQGAADTQYF
clone size: NA; D gene: TRBD1; V gene: TRBV19; J gene: TRBJ1-6; CDR3 DNA: TGTGCCAGTAGATCGACAGGGCTCGTTAGATCACCCCTCCACTTT; CDR3 protein: CASRSTGLVRSPLHF
clone size: NA; D gene: TRBD1; V gene: TRBV6-1; J gene: TRBJ1-5; CDR3 DNA: TGTGCCAGCAGTGAAATCAGGGGGCGGCAGCCCCAGCATTTT; CDR3 protein: CASSEIRGRQPQHF
clone size: NA; D gene: TRBD2; V gene: TRBV5-4; J gene: TRBJ2-3; CDR3 DNA: TGTGCCAGCAGCTTCGCGGGGGGGATCACAGATACGCAGTATTTT; CDR3 protein: CASSFAGGITDTQYF
clone size: NA; D gene: NA; V gene: TRBV6-5; J gene: TRBJ2-2; CDR3 DNA: TGTGCCAGCAGTTCCTTGAGTGCCGGGGAGCTGTTTTTT; CDR3 protein: CASSSLSAGELFF
clone size: NA; D gene: TRBD2; V gene: TRBV6-5; J gene: TRBJ2-5; CDR3 DNA: TGTGCCAGCAGGAAAGGGCTAGCGGGGGAGGGCCAGTACTTC; CDR3 protein: CASRKGLAGEGQYF
clone size: few; D gene: NA; V gene: TRBV7-9; J gene: TRBJ2-7; CDR3 DNA: TGTGCCAGCAGCAGGAGCGGGTCCGCTGGCGAGCAGTACTTC; CDR3 protein: CASSRSGSAGEQYF
clone size: NA; D gene: NA; V gene: TRBV11-2; J gene: TRBJ1-1; CDR3 DNA: TGTGCCAGCAGCCAACAGGGTTTTACTGAAGCTTTCTTT; CDR3 protein: CASSQQGFTEAFF
clone size: once; D gene: TRBD2; V gene: TRBV29-1; J gene: TRBJ2-1; CDR3 DNA: TGCAGCGCCAAGAGCGGGGGGGCCAATGAGCAGTTCTTC; CDR3 protein: CSAKSGGANEQFF
clone size: NA; D gene: NA; V gene: TRBV27; J gene: TRBJ2-2; CDR3 DNA: TGTGCCAGCAGTTCGCGACAGGCCGGGGAGCTGTTTTTT; CDR3 protein: CASSSRQAGELFF
clone size: NA; D gene: TRBD2; V gene: TRBV6-5; J gene: TRBJ2-7; CDR3 DNA: TGTGCCAGCAGGTTAGCGGGGCTGAGCTCCTACGAGCAGTACTTC; CDR3 protein: CASRLAGLSSYEQYF
clone size: NA; D gene: NA; V gene: TRBV19; J gene: TRBJ1-2; CDR3 DNA: TGTGCCAGTAGGAAGCCAGGGGATGATGTCTATGGCTACACCTTC; CDR3 protein: CASRKPGDDVYGYTF
clone size: NA; D gene: NA; V gene: TRBV2; J gene: TRBJ1-1; CDR3 DNA: TGTGCCAGCACTCAAGCCCAGGGGAACACTGAAGCTTTCTTT; CDR3 protein: CASTQAQGNTEAFF
clone size: once; D gene: NA; V gene: TRBV9; J gene: TRBJ2-5; CDR3 DNA: TGTGCCAGCAGCGTAGGGACACAAGAGACCCAGTACTTC; CDR3 protein: CASSVGTQETQYF
clone size: NA; D gene: TRBD1; V gene: TRBV7-8; J gene: TRBJ1-2; CDR3 DNA: TGTGCCAGCAGCTTAGTACAGGGGATTTCACCAGCTAACTATGGCTACACCTTC; CDR3 protein: CASSLVQGISPANYGYTF
clone size: NA; D gene: NA; V gene: TRBV11-2; J gene: TRBJ2-1; CDR3 DNA: TGTGCCAGCAGCCGACAAACTTACTCCTACAATGAGCAGTTCTTC; CDR3 protein: CASSRQTYSYNEQFF
clone size: NA; D gene: TRBD1; V gene: TRBV28; J gene: TRBJ1-6; CDR3 DNA: TGTGCCAGCCTGGGGGACAGGGGTTTCTATAATTCACCCCTCCACTTT; CDR3 protein: CASLGDRGFYNSPLHF
clone size: NA; D gene: TRBD1; V gene: TRBV9; J gene: TRBJ2-1; CDR3 DNA: TGTGCCAGCAGCCCACCGGGACAGCCCTACAATGAGCAGTTCTTC; CDR3 protein: CASSPPGQPYNEQFF
clone size: NA; D gene: TRBD1; V gene: TRBV30; J gene: TRBJ2-5; CDR3 DNA: TGTGCCTGGAGTGTACAGGGGGTCCAAGAGACCCAGTACTTC; CDR3 protein: CAWSVQGVQETQYF
clone size: NA; D gene: NA; V gene: TRBV14; J gene: TRBJ2-1; CDR3 DNA: TGTGCCAGCAGCCCTGTGGTCAGAACCTACAATGAGCAGTTCTTC; CDR3 protein: CASSPVVRTYNEQFF
clone size: once; D gene: NA; V gene: TRBV5-6; J gene: TRBJ1-1; CDR3 DNA: TGTGCCAGCAGCTCGGACGGAAGTCCGAGGGCTGAAGCTTTCTTT; CDR3 protein: CASSSDGSPRAEAFF
clone size: NA; D gene: TRBD1; V gene: TRBV9; J gene: TRBJ1-4; CDR3 DNA: TGTGCCAGCAGCGTAGAACAGGGGAACGAGGGAAAACTGTTTTTT; CDR3 protein: CASSVEQGNEGKLFF
clone size: NA; D gene: NA; V gene: TRBV21-1; J gene: TRBJ2-7; CDR3 DNA: TGTGCCAGCAGCCCGGGAGGGAACGAGCAGTACTTC; CDR3 protein: CASSPGGNEQYF
clone size: NA; D gene: NA; V gene: TRBV9; J gene: TRBJ1-5; CDR3 DNA: TGTGCCAGCAGCGTGGGACACACCAATCAGCCCCAGCATTTT; CDR3 protein: CASSVGHTNQPQHF
clone size: few; D gene: NA; V gene: TRBV4-2; J gene: TRBJ1-3; CDR3 DNA: TGTGCCAGCAGCCTTGAGGTCTCTGGAAACACCATATATTTT; CDR3 protein: CASSLEVSGNTIYF
clone size: NA; D gene: TRBD1; V gene: TRBV2; J gene: TRBJ1-1; CDR3 DNA: TGTGCCAGCACAGACAGGGCGCCCACTGAAGCTTTCTTT; CDR3 protein: CASTDRAPTEAFF
clone size: NA; D gene: NA; V gene: TRBV19; J gene: TRBJ2-6; CDR3 DNA: TGTGCCAGTAGTAGGGGATCCGGGACAGCCAACGTCCTGACTTTC; CDR3 protein: CASSRGSGTANVLTF
clone size: NA; D gene: TRBD1; V gene: TRBV18; J gene: TRBJ1-2; CDR3 DNA: TGTGCCAGCTCACCAGACAGGGAAAGCTATGGCTACACCTTC; CDR3 protein: CASSPDRESYGYTF
clone size: few; D gene: TRBD1; V gene: TRBV24-1; J gene: TRBJ2-3; CDR3 DNA: TGTGCCACCAGTGATCCTACAGGGGTGGGGACGCAGTATTTT; CDR3 protein: CATSDPTGVGTQYF
clone size: NA; D gene: NA; V gene: TRBV7-2; J gene: TRBJ2-1; CDR3 DNA: TGTGCCAGCAGGTCACAGGTATCCGGCAATGAGCAGTTCTTC; CDR3 protein: CASRSQVSGNEQFF
clone size: NA; D gene: NA; V gene: TRBV7-9; J gene: TRBJ2-1; CDR3 DNA: TGTGCCAGCAGCCCCCAGGCAACCTCCTACAATGAGCAGTTCTTC; CDR3 protein: CASSPQATSYNEQFF
clone size: NA; D gene: TRBD1; V gene: TRBV18; J gene: TRBJ1-1; CDR3 DNA: TGTGCCAGCTCACCATCGCCTACAGGGGGCACTGAAGCTTTCTTT; CDR3 protein: CASSPSPTGGTEAFF
clone size: NA; D gene: NA; V gene: TRBV11-2; J gene: TRBJ2-1; CDR3 DNA: TGTGCCAGCAGCGATAGGGCAGGCGGGGACAATGAGCAGTTCTTC; CDR3 protein: CASSDRAGGDNEQFF
clone size: NA; D gene: NA; V gene: TRBV5-1; J gene: TRBJ2-1; CDR3 DNA: TGCGCCAGCAGCCCGCGGGGCTACAATGAGCAGTTCTTC; CDR3 protein: CASSPRGYNEQFF
clone size: NA; D gene: NA; V gene: TRBV5-1; J gene: TRBJ2-1; CDR3 DNA: TGCGCCAGCAGCTTGGACAGTCCCAACGACAATGAGCAGTTCTTC; CDR3 protein: CASSLDSPNDNEQFF
clone size: NA; D gene: NA; V gene: TRBV9; J gene: TRBJ2-1; CDR3 DNA: TGTGCCAGCAGCGTTATCTCTGGTGTAGGGGGTGAGCAGTTCTTC; CDR3 protein: CASSVISGVGGEQFF
clone size: NA; D gene: NA; V gene: TRBV19; J gene: TRBJ1-5; CDR3 DNA: TGTGCCAGTTCGAGGGCGGGGGGTGGTCAGCCCCAGCATTTT; CDR3 protein: CASSRAGGGQPQHF
clone size: few; D gene: NA; V gene: TRBV11-2; J gene: TRBJ2-2; CDR3 DNA: TGTGCCAGCAGCTTAGTCAGGGTAAACACCGGGGAGCTGTTTTTT; CDR3 protein: CASSLVRVNTGELFF
clone size: NA; D gene: NA; V gene: TRBV11-3; J gene: TRBJ1-5; CDR3 DNA: TGTGCCAGCAGCTTAGAGAAATGGAGGATGCCTAACGAAGAGCCCCAGCATTTT; CDR3 protein: CASSLEKWRMPNEEPQHF
clone size: NA; D gene: TRBD1; V gene: TRBV5-1; J gene: TRBJ1-1; CDR3 DNA: TGCGCCAGCAGCCCAGGACAGGGTAGGGTTGGCACTGAAGCTTTCTTT; CDR3 protein: CASSPGQGRVGTEAFF
clone size: NA; D gene: NA; V gene: TRBV6-4; J gene: TRBJ2-2; CDR3 DNA: TGTGCCAGCAAACCCGGGAGGAACACCGGGGAGCTGTTTTTT; CDR3 protein: CASKPGRNTGELFF
clone size: NA; D gene: NA; V gene: TRBV28; J gene: TRBJ2-1; CDR3 DNA: TGTGCCAGCAGCGCGAGGGGGGGCAATGAGCAGTTCTTC; CDR3 protein: CASSARGGNEQFF
clone size: few; D gene: NA; V gene: TRBV6-5; J gene: TRBJ1-1; CDR3 DNA: TGTGCCAGCAGGAGCAGGCAGGGGAACACTGAAGCTTTCTTT; CDR3 protein: CASRSRQGNTEAFF
clone size: NA; D gene: NA; V gene: TRBV19; J gene: TRBJ1-1; CDR3 DNA: TGTGCCAGTAGTACAGGCCCGAACACTGAAGCTTTCTTT; CDR3 protein: CASSTGPNTEAFF
clone size: NA; D gene: TRBD2; V gene: TRBV6-5; J gene: TRBJ2-1; CDR3 DNA: TGTGCCAGCAGTACGAGCGGGGGGAGGTTAGATGAGCAGTTCTTC; CDR3 protein: CASSTSGGRLDEQFF
clone size: few; D gene: TRBD1; V gene: TRBV19; J gene: TRBJ1-1; CDR3 DNA: TGTGCCAGTAGTATAGCTGTGGGCAGGGGGACGAACACTGAAGCTTTCTTT; CDR3 protein: CASSIAVGRGTNTEAFF
clone size: NA; D gene: NA; V gene: TRBV19; J gene: TRBJ2-3; CDR3 DNA: TGTGCCAGTAGTCTCTCCGGGGTGGACACAGATACGCAGTATTTT; CDR3 protein: CASSLSGVDTDTQYF
clone size: NA; D gene: TRBD1; V gene: TRBV27; J gene: TRBJ1-2; CDR3 DNA: TGTGCCAGCGGGCCGGGACAGGGCTTAGGCTACACCTTC; CDR3 protein: CASGPGQGLGYTF